This entry describes one T cell receptor (beta chain). These data are taken from a study of blood T cell repertoires in COVID-19. Looking at the study overall: The analysed material was cDNA or gDNA that came from T cells, B-cell-depleted T cells, or PBMCs.

Method: immunoSEQ multiplex PCR; TCRdb's copy keeps in-frame clones and lacks some. Among approximately 170,000 clones listed, approximately 80% were seen once. CDR3 length: 15 residues. Trimming left V 4 bases short and J 8 bases short, with 19 bases between. Per germline, CDR1 SGDLS and CDR2 YYNGEE. This sequence joins TRBV9 and TRBJ1-3; no definite D call. The receptor's source is a man over 45 who had recovered from COVID-19. Sequences were obtained from PBMCs or T cells enriched from blood (not recorded which). CDR3 residues: CASSSPQTGFHTIYF. The CDR3 coding sequence is TGTGCCAGCAGCTCACCTCAGACCGGGTTTCACACCATATATTTT.